This TCR beta chain was captured in a study of shared T cell receptors in the human thymus. With 5 bases removed from V and 5 bases from J, the gap between germline ends came to 10 bases. Looked up from germline, CDR1 is LNHDA and CDR2 is SQIVND (reference sequence). The CDR3 is 12 residues long. The assay was immunoSEQ multiplex PCR, and TCRdb's table has in-frame clones only and misses some. The sample records more than 550,000 clones, around 85% being singletons. These data also featured in a second study, about human thymus T cells. According to that study: Resections from corrective heart surgery provided thymus tissue.

The clonotype was recovered from a girl less than two years old with a congenital heart defect. The chain recombines TRBV19 with TRBJ2-7; D is perhaps TRBD1 (6 bases). Sequences were obtained from thymocytes. The CDR3, as DNA: TGTGCCAGTAGTGTCAGGGGCCACGAGCAGTACTTC. Translation gives CASSVRGHEQYF.